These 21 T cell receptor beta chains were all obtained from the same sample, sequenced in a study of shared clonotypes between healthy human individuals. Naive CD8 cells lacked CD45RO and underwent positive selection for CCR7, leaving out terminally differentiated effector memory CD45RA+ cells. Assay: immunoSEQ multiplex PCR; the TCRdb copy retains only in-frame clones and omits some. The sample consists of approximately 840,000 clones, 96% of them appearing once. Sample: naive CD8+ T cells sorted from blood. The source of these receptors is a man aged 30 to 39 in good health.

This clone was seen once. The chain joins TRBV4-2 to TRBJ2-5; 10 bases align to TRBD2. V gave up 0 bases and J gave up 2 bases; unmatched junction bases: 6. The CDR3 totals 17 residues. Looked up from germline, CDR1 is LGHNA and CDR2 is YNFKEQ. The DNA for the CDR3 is TGTGCCAGCAGCCAAGATCCAGGGACTAGCGTTCAAGAGACCCAGTACTTC. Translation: CASSQDPGTSVQETQYF.

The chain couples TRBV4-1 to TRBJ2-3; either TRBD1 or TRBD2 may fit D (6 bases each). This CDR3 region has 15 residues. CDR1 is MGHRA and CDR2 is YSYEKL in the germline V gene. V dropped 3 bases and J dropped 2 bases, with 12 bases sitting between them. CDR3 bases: TGCGCCAGCAGCCAGGACCGGGGGCACACAGATACGCAGTATTTT. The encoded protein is CASSQDRGHTDTQYF.

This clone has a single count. The CDR3 reads CASTEMAGPTYEQYF. As DNA, the CDR3 is TGTGCCAGCACCGAAATGGCGGGACCTACCTACGAGCAGTACTTC. The rearrangement links TRBV28 to TRBJ2-7; a weak D match, TRBD2 (6 bases). The CDR3 extends over 15 amino acids. The V gene lost 7 bases and the J gene lost 2 bases, with 18 bases spanning the gap. The germline gives CDR1 MDHEN, CDR2 SYDVKM.

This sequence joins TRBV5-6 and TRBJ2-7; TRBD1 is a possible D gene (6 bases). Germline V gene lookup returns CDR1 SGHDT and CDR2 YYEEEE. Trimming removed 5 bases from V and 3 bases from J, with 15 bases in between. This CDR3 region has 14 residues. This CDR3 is CASRKQGSNYEQYF. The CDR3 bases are TGTGCCAGCAGGAAACAGGGTAGCAACTACGAGCAGTACTTC.

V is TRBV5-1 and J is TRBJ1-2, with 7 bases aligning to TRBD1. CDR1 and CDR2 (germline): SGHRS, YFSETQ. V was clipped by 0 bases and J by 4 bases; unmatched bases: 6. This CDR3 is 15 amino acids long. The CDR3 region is CASSLEDRNLYGYTF. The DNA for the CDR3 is TGCGCCAGCAGCTTGGAGGACAGGAACCTCTATGGCTACACCTTC.

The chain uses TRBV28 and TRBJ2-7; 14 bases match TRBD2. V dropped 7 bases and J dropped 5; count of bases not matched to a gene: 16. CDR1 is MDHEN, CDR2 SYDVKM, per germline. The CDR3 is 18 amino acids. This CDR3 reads CASNLSGTSGSLAHEQYF. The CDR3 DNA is TGTGCCAGCAACCTATCCGGGACTAGCGGGAGTTTGGCCCACGAGCAGTACTTC.

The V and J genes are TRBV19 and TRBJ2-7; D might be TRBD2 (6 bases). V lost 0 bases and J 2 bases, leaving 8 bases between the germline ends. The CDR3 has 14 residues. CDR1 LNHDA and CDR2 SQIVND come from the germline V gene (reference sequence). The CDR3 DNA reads TGTGCCAGTAGTATAGATAGCGGAACCTACGAGCAGTACTTC. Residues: CASSIDSGTYEQYF. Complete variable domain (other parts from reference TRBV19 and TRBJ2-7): DGGITQSPKYLFRKEGQNVTLSCEQNLNHDAMYWYRQDPGQGLRLIYYSQIVNDFQKGDIAEGYSVSREKKESFPLTVTSAQKNPTAFYLCASSIDSGTYEQYFGPGTRLTVT.

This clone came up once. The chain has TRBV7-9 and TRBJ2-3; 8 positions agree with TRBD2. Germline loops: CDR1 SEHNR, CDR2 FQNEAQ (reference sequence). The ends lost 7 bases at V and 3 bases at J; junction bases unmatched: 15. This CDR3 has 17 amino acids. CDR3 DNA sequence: TGTGCCAGCATCCATAGCGGACTAGCCTCGTTAACAGATACGCAGTATTTT. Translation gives CASIHSGLASLTDTQYF.

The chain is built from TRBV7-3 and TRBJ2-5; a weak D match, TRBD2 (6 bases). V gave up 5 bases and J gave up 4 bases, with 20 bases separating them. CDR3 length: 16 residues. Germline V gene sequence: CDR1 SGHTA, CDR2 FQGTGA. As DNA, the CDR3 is TGTGCCAGCAGCCTTAACGGAGGGGTGCATCCAGAGACCCAGTACTTC. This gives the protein CASSLNGGVHPETQYF.

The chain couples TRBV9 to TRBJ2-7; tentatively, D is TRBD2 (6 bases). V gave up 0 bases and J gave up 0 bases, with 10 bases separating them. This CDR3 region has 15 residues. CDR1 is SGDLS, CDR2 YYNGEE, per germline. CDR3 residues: CASSVAGDPSYEQYF. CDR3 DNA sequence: TGTGCCAGCAGCGTAGCGGGGGACCCCTCCTACGAGCAGTACTTC.

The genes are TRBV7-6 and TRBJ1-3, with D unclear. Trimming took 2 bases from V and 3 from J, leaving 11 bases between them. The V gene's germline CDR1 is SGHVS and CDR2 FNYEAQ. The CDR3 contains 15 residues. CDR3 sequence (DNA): TGTGCCAGCAGCTTAAATTCGGACCTTGGAAACACCATATATTTT. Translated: CASSLNSDLGNTIYF.

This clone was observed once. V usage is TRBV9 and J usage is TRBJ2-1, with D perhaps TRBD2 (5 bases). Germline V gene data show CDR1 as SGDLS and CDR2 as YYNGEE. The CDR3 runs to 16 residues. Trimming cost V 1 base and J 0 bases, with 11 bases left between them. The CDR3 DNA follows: TGTGCCAGCAGCGTAAGGAGAGGGAGCTCCTACAATGAGCAGTTCTTC. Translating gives CASSVRRGSSYNEQFF.

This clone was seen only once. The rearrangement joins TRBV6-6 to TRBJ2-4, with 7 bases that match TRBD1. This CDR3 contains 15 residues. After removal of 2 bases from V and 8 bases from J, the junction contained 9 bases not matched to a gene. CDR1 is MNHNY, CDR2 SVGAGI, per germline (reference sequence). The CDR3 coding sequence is TGTGCCAGCAGTTACCCAGGGGGACGGGGAGACATTCAGTACTTC. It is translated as CASSYPGGRGDIQYF.

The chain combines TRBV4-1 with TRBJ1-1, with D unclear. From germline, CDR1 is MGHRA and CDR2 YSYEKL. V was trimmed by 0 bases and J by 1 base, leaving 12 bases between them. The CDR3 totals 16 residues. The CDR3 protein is CASSQDRANQNTEAFF. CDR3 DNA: TGCGCCAGCAGCCAAGATAGGGCGAACCAGAACACTGAAGCTTTCTTT.

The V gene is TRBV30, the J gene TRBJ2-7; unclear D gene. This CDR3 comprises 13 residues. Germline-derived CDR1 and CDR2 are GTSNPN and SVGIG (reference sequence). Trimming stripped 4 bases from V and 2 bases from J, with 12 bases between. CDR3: CAWISRDAYEQYF. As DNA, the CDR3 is TGTGCCTGGATATCAAGGGATGCCTACGAGCAGTACTTC.

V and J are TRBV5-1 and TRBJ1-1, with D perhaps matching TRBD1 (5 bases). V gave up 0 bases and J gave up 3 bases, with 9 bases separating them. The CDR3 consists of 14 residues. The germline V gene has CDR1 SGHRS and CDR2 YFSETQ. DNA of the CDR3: TGCGCCAGCAGCTTGGCCCTGGGGGACACTGAAGCTTTCTTT. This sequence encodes CASSLALGDTEAFF.

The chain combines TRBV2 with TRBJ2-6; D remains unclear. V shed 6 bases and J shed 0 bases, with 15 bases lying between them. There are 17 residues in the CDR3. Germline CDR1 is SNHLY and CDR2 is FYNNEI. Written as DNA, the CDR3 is TGTGCCAGCAGCTCCACAATTGGTCACTCTGGGGCCAACGTCCTGACTTTC. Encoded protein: CASSSTIGHSGANVLTF.

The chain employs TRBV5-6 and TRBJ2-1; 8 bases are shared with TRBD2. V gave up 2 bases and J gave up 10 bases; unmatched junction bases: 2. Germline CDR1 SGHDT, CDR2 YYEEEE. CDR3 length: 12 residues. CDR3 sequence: CASSFSSGEQFF. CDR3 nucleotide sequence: TGTGCCAGCAGCTTTTCTAGCGGGGAGCAGTTCTTC.

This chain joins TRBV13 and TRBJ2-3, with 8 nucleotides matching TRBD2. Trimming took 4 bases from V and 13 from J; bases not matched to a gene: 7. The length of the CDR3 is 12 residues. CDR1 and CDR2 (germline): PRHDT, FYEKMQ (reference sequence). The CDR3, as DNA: TGTGCCAGCAGCTATCCGACGGGGGGGAAGTATTTT. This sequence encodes CASSYPTGGKYF.

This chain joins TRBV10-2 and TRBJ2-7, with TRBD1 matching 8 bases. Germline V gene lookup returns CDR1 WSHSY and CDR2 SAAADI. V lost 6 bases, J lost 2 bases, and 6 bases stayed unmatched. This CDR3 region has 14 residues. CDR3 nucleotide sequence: TGCGCCAGCAGGAACCAGGGGGCGGCCTACGAGCAGTACTTC. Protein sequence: CASRNQGAAYEQYF.

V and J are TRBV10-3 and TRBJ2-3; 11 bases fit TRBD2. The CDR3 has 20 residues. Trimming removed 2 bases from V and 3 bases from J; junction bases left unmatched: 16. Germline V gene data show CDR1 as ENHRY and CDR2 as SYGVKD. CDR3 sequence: CAISEPAGASGRIETDTQYF. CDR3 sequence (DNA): TGTGCCATCAGTGAGCCGGCGGGGGCTAGCGGGAGGATTGAGACAGATACGCAGTATTTT.